The rows below give T cell receptor beta chains drawn from one sample of a study of T cells of healthy individuals. MiXCR, applied by TCRdb to the 5' RACE reads, yields one record per CDR3 protein. The sample holds about 53,000 distinct CDR3 sequences, roughly 14% seen once. These receptor sequences come from a human donor in good health. Each CDR3 is given with its conserved first and last residue. Each record gives: J gene, clone size, D gene, V gene, CDR3 protein, CDR3 DNA. The D gene is left open where the match is weak. Some rows mark clone size as missing; the rest say once, few, many or name a class of expanded clone.

TRBJ1-2 many - TRBV18 CASSVQGDYGYTF TGTGCCAGCTCAGTGCAGGGCGACTATGGCTACACCTTC
TRBJ2-7 many TRBD2 TRBV7-2 CASSLLPSSGSSYEQYF TGTGCCAGCAGCCTCCTCCCCTCTAGCGGGAGCTCCTACGAGCAGTACTTC
TRBJ2-3 many TRBD2 TRBV7-3 CASSLTIPGGSTDTQYF TGTGCCAGCAGCTTAACGATCCCGGGGGGAAGCACAGATACGCAGTATTTT
TRBJ2-1 few - TRBV18 CASSPPSRNNEQFF TGTGCCAGCTCACCACCTTCCCGGAACAATGAGCAGTTCTTC
TRBJ1-5 - - TRBV6-6 CASSPNRAQHF TGTGCCAGCAGTCCGAACAGGGCCCAGCATTTT
TRBJ1-5 many TRBD1 TRBV9 CASSPRDRGNQPQHF TGTGCCAGCAGCCCCCGGGACAGGGGAAATCAGCCCCAGCATTTT
TRBJ2-7 many TRBD2 TRBV7-2 CASSLRTSSSYEQYF TGTGCCAGCAGCCTGCGGACTAGCAGCTCCTACGAGCAGTACTTC
TRBJ1-4 few - TRBV12-3/TRBV12-4 CASSPAGVEEKLFF TGTGCCAGCAGCCCGGCGGGGGTAGAAGAAAAACTGTTTTTT
TRBJ1-5 - TRBD1 TRBV6-6 CASSYDSGTATQNQPQHF TGTGCCAGCAGTTACGATTCCGGGACAGCCACCCAAAATCAGCCCCAGCATTTT
TRBJ2-7 - TRBD2 TRBV30 CAWSTNGLAGSREQYF TGTGCCTGGAGTACCAATGGACTAGCGGGGTCTCGGGAGCAGTACTTC
TRBJ2-5 - - TRBV7-7 CASSSGHQETQYF TGTGCCAGCAGCTCGGGACACCAAGAGACCCAGTACTTC
TRBJ2-7 - TRBD2 TRBV20-1 CSARDLTGGAYEQYF TGCAGTGCTAGAGATTTGACGGGGGGGGCCTACGAGCAGTACTTC
TRBJ2-5 - - TRBV7-2 CASSLGEAGGETQYF TGTGCCAGCAGCTTGGGGGAGGCGGGCGGTGAGACCCAGTACTTC
TRBJ1-1 few - TRBV3-1 CASSLQAGNTEAFF TGTGCCAGCAGCCTTCAAGCCGGGAACACTGAAGCTTTCTTT
TRBJ2-3 few - TRBV11-2 CASSQAPTADTQYF TGTGCCAGCAGCCAAGCCCCAACGGCAGATACGCAGTATTTT
TRBJ2-2 - - TRBV24-1 CATSVPGMPTGELFF TGTGCCACCAGTGTACCTGGGATGCCGACCGGGGAGCTGTTTTTT
TRBJ2-7 many - TRBV6-6 CASSYPGQTHYEQYF TGTGCCAGCAGTTACCCCGGGCAAACCCACTACGAGCAGTACTTC
TRBJ1-1 many - TRBV30 CIGERNTEAFF TGTATAGGGGAAAGGAACACTGAAGCTTTCTTT
TRBJ2-7 - TRBD2 TRBV27 CASSESGTSTYEQYF TGTGCCAGCAGTGAATCCGGGACTAGTACCTACGAGCAGTACTTC
TRBJ2-7 - - TRBV6-2/TRBV6-3 CASSYDRNYEQYF TGTGCCAGCAGTTACGACCGGAACTACGAGCAGTACTTC
TRBJ2-1 few TRBD1 TRBV3-1 CASSRTGTGVEQFF TGTGCCAGCAGCCGCACCGGGACAGGGGTTGAGCAGTTCTTC
TRBJ2-5 many - TRBV29-1 CSVEWLVSWNQETQYF TGCAGCGTTGAGTGGCTAGTGTCATGGAACCAAGAGACCCAGTACTTC
TRBJ2-5 - TRBD1 TRBV29-1 CSVERGQGPKNQETQYF TGCAGCGTTGAAAGGGGACAGGGACCCAAAAACCAAGAGACCCAGTACTTC
TRBJ2-5 few - TRBV11-3 CASSLSRGQGQETQYF TGTGCCAGCAGCTTATCTCGTGGCCAGGGGCAAGAGACCCAGTACTTC
TRBJ2-5 many TRBD2 TRBV18 CASSPRTSDPRSQETQYF TGTGCCAGCTCACCTCGGACTAGCGACCCCCGAAGCCAAGAGACCCAGTACTTC
TRBJ2-7 - - TRBV6-2/TRBV6-3 CASSRGRAAYEQYF TGTGCCAGCAGTCGTGGGCGGGCCGCCTACGAGCAGTACTTC
TRBJ1-1 - - TRBV14 CASSGRASEAFF TGTGCCAGCAGCGGGAGGGCTTCTGAAGCTTTCTTT
TRBJ1-5 once - TRBV6-2/TRBV6-3 CASASNVVRQQPQHF TGTGCCAGCGCCTCAAATGTGGTTCGACAACAGCCCCAGCATTTT
TRBJ1-5 - - TRBV6-2/TRBV6-3 CASSPSGGGNQPQHF TGTGCCAGCAGTCCCTCCGGGGGGGGCAATCAGCCCCAGCATTTT
TRBJ2-1 many - TRBV20-1 CSAGRGNEQFF TGCAGTGCTGGTAGGGGCAATGAGCAGTTCTTC
TRBJ1-6 many - TRBV11-3 CASSFGQNSPLHF TGTGCCAGCAGCTTTGGACAGAATTCACCCCTCCACTTT
TRBJ2-3 - TRBD2 TRBV19 CASSLGLAGAYPDTQYF TGTGCCAGTAGTCTAGGACTAGCGGGAGCCTATCCAGATACGCAGTATTTT
TRBJ2-3 many - TRBV12-3/TRBV12-4 CASRGPSTDTQYF TGTGCCAGCAGAGGACCTAGCACAGATACGCAGTATTTT
TRBJ2-2 - - TRBV5-1 CASSPPWGANTGELFF TGCGCCAGCAGCCCACCCTGGGGGGCGAACACCGGGGAGCTGTTTTTT
TRBJ2-5 - - TRBV10-3 CATRTVLYQETQYF TGTGCCACCCGGACAGTTTTGTACCAAGAGACCCAGTACTTC
TRBJ2-6 many - TRBV6-5 CASSYSDPGRPSPVSGANVLTF TGTGCCAGCAGTTACTCAGATCCGGGACGGCCCTCTCCCGTCTCTGGGGCCAACGTCCTGACTTTC